This T cell receptor beta chain was retrieved from a study of blood T cell repertoires in COVID-19. The overall study: Material from acute and convalescent COVID-19 was sourced from the United States, Italy and Spain. PBMCs, B-cell-depleted T cells, or T cells provided the cDNA or gDNA that made up the material.

The CDR3 totals 18 residues. Trimming at V came to 1 base and at J to 0 bases, leaving 8 bases not matched to a gene. Germline CDR1 is SSHAT and CDR2 is FNYEAQ (reference sequence). In the original workflow: Estimates of nucleated cell counts were drawn from the amplification of reference gene primers. Sequencing used immunoSEQ multiplex PCR; TCRdb keeps in-frame clones, though not all of them. V, J and clone size are those of that table, while D and trimming were read from the DNA. The top ten hold approximately 5% of the sample, which has about 130,000 clones, 70% to 80% seen once. Seattle participants joined during active infection and were tracked over time.

The sequenced sample was peripheral blood. This chain joins TRBV7-7 and TRBJ2-5, with TRBD2 matching 10 bases. The clonotype originates from a woman between 65 and 79 years old with COVID-19, enrolled during active disease. The DNA for the CDR3 is TGTGCCAGCAGCTTAGGAGCGTTAGCGGGGGGAAACCAAGAGACCCAGTACTTC. As protein: CASSLGALAGGNQETQYF.